Given below is one T cell receptor (beta chain) in context. The clone's antigen remains unknown. No much larger clone is present one base from it, and per-base qualities are unavailable. This sample stems from a study of spatial heterogeneity in lung cancer (dated by TCRdb to the late 2010s). Regarding the study in general: Beta-chain transcripts were consistently detected in greater numbers than alpha-chain transcripts, which likely reflected higher beta-chain transcript abundance. Nonsynonymous mutation counts, determined by whole-exome sequencing of tumor tissue, were related to features of the TCR repertoire. In the raw uncorrected reads, each unique combination of TCR and UMI appeared on average more than ten times. At surgery, about 210 tumor regions, fewer than 85 matched nontumor lung samples and 56 PBMC samples were TCR-sequenced for both alpha and beta chains. The study quantitatively compared TCR alpha and beta repertoires across multiple tumor regions, matched nontumor lung and blood in non-small cell lung cancer.

Findings and caveats that apply to the study as a whole: Confirming at a functional level the hypothesis that regional TCRs recognize regional mutations was considered to require additional single-cell paired TCR alpha and beta sequencing. Ubiquitous expanded tumor TCRs showed up in blood more often at tumor resection than at routine follow-up.

The CDR1 and CDR2 encoded by the germline V gene are SGHTA and FQGNSA. From its cysteine to its phenylalanine, the CDR3 spans 14 amino acids. The read is trimmed to its CDR3 DNA, 42 bases read in frame from base 1. Relative to germline, V is 2 bases shorter and J is 5 bases shorter, with 10 bases between their ends. Library generation was performed with 5' RACE. The instrument was a NextSeq 500. In the TCR library protocol, a unique molecular identifier was attached to each TCR cDNA molecule so that PCR and sequencing errors could be corrected. The authors' pipeline ran thus. Decombinator tools were used for TCR identification, UMI-based error correction and CDR3 extraction. TCRs above a frequency of 2 per 1,000, corresponding to the top 1% of the tumor frequency distribution, were defined as expanded. Renyi diversity was calculated using the R vegan package after each repertoire was subsampled 100 times to 5,000 TCRs. CDR3 similarity networks were built from amino acid triplet string-kernel similarity, with CDR3s being connected when pairwise similarity was above 0.82. TCRdb passed the public sequencing reads through fastp at Q25 and MiXCR, retaining productive beta sequences. Identical CDR3 protein sequences are pooled into one entry, listed with their most common genes and DNA. It is TCRdb's table, rather than the study itself, that gives the V and J calls and clone size. The sample table records roughly 50,000 distinct CDR3 sequences; about 7.4% of these occur just once. The ten top clones hold 13% of the sample.

The sample's time point, from its label and the paper: sample taken at primary tumor resection. Whole RNA extracted from tumor and nontumor lung tissue, or from cryopreserved PBMC samples, was used for TCR sequencing without cell sorting. Donors were 72 patients with early-stage, untreated non-small cell lung cancer from the lung TRACERx cohort. Only patients for whom sufficient RNA was available from at least two tumor regions were selected for TCR sequencing. The rearrangement combines TRBV7-2 with TRBJ1-5, with the D gene too uncertain to name. The sequence came from a female donor with early-stage non-small cell lung cancer. Sequenced material: PBMCs, taken at surgery. This receptor has the CDR3 CASSLTPGDQPQHF. Read as DNA, the sequence is TGTGCCAGCAGCTTAACCCCAGGAGATCAGCCCCAGCATTTT.